Shown below are 7 T cell receptor beta chains from a single sample sequenced in a study of early T cells in non-severe SARS-CoV-2 infection. TCRdb ran MiXCR on the 5' RACE reads and lists one entry per CDR3 protein. This sample has 50,000 to 60,000 distinct CDR3 sequences, with 12% found just once. The sample was whole blood. The receptors were gathered from an adult who was a healthcare worker with PCR-confirmed SARS-CoV-2 infection or an uninfected control (not recorded which).

The chain couples TRBV12-3 or TRBV12-4 to TRBJ2-1; D is possibly TRBD1 (5 bases). Trimming stripped 7 bases from V and 0 bases from J, with 13 bases between. This CDR3 comprises 15 residues. CDR3 loop: CASTESTGSYNEQFF. CDR3 nucleotides: TGTGCCAGCACCGAGAGTACAGGCTCCTACAATGAGCAGTTCTTC.

Comments on this clonotype: A much more abundant neighbour one base away suggests this may be a read error. This chain joins TRBV12-5 and TRBJ2-6; 7 bases are shared with TRBD2. CDR1 is LGHNT and CDR2 is FRNRAP in the germline V gene. The CDR3 spans 21 residues. CDR3 nucleotides: TGTGCTAGTGGTTGGGAGGGCCGACCTTATTTTCCCCGCTCTGGGGCCAACGACCTGACTTTC. Amino acid sequence: CASGWEGRPYFPRSGANDLTF. The whole variable domain, remainder taken from reference TRBV12-5 and TRBJ2-6, is DARVTQTPRHKVTEMGQEVTMRCQPILGHNTVFWYRQTMMQGLELLAYFRNRAPLDDSGMPKDRFSAEMPDATLATLKIQPSEPRDSAVYFCASGWEGRPYFPRSGANDLTFGAGSRLTVL.

This clonotype was counted many times. This chain links TRBV14 with TRBJ2-2; TRBD1 or TRBD2 may be the D gene (5 bases each). Germline V gives CDR1 SGHDN, CDR2 FVKESK. CDR3 size: 15 residues. Trimming took 0 bases from V and 5 from J, leaving 10 bases between them. CDR3 bases: TGTGCCAGCAGCCAAGATCCGGGGACGACCGGGGAGCTGTTTTTT. This codes for CASSQDPGTTGELFF.

This clonotype showed up many times. This chain connects TRBV11-2 to TRBJ1-1, with D perhaps matching TRBD1 (6 bases). V was cut by 5 bases and J by 5 bases, with 15 bases left in between. This CDR3 has 14 amino acids. Germline V gene lookup returns CDR1 SGHAT and CDR2 FQNNGV. CDR3 in DNA: TGTGCCAGCAGCCGCGGTGGGGGGCAGACTGAAGCTTTCTTT. Its protein product is CASSRGGGQTEAFF.

This clonotype was detected ten times or more. The chain joins TRBV3-1 to TRBJ2-2; no reliable D call. Trimming took off 1 base at V and 0 bases at J, with 12 bases between the two ends. The CDR3 extends over 17 amino acids. Germline loops: CDR1 LGHDT, CDR2 YNNKEL (reference sequence). CDR3 sequence (DNA): TGTGCCAGCAGCCAAGGCCTCCCTCAGGCGAACACCGGGGAGCTGTTTTTT. Its protein product is CASSQGLPQANTGELFF.

The table lists this clonotype with a count of one. The J gene is TRBJ1-5, the V gene TRBV12-3 or TRBV12-4; no firm D call. The V end lost 5 bases, the J end lost 0 bases, and 11 bases lay between the germline ends. The CDR3 is 15 amino acids. CDR3 DNA sequence: TGTGCCAGCAGTGGAGGGCAGCATAGCAATCAGCCCCAGCATTTT. Protein product: CASSGGQHSNQPQHF.

This clonotype was seen a handful of times. The J gene is TRBJ1-4, the V gene TRBV29-1, with 7 bases aligning to TRBD1. V lost 6 bases, J lost 7 bases, and 5 bases stayed unmatched. The CDR3 has 12 amino acids. Germline V CDR1 and CDR2: SQVTM, ANQGSEA. The CDR3 spells CSVRQGGEKLFF. The CDR3 coding sequence is TGCAGCGTACGACAGGGAGGTGAAAAACTGTTTTTT.